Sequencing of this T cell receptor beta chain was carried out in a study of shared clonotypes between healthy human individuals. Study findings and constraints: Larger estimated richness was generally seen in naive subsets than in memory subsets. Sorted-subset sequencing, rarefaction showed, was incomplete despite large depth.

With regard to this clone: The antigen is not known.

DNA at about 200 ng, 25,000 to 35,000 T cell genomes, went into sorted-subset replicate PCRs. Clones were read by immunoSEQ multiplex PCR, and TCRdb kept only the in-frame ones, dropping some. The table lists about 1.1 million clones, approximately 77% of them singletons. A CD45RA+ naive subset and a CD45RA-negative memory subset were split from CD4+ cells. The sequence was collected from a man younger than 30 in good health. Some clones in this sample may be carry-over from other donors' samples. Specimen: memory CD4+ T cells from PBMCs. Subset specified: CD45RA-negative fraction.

The CDR3 sequence is CASKEGTGVGNYGYTF. CDR3 nucleotides: TGTGCCAGCAAAGAAGGGACAGGGGTGGGGAACTATGGCTACACCTTC. The chain has TRBV2 and TRBJ1-2; 10 bases are a match to TRBD1. CDR3 size: 16 residues. Germline V gene lookup returns CDR1 SNHLY and CDR2 FYNNEI. Germline trimming cut 7 bases from V and 2 bases from J; bases unmatched to any gene: 10.